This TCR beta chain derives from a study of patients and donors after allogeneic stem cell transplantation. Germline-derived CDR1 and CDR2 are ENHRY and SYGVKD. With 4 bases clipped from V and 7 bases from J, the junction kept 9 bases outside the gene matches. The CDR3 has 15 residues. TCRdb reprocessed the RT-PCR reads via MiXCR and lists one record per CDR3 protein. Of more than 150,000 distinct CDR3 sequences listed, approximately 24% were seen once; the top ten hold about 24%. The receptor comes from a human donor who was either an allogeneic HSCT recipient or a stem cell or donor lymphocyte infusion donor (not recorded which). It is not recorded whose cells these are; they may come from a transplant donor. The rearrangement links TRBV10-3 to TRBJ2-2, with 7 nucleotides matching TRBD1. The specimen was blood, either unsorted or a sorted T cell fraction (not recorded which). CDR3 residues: CAISGGTVSHGELFF. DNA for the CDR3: TGTGCCATCAGTGGAGGGACAGTCTCCCACGGGGAGCTGTTTTTT.